This passage covers 15 T cell receptor beta chains from one sample sequenced in a study of blood T cell repertoires in COVID-19. Some clones are missing from TCRdb's copy, which holds only in-frame ones; the method was immunoSEQ multiplex PCR. The sample records 150,000 to 250,000 clones, roughly 84% being singletons. Sequencing input: PBMCs or T cells enriched from blood (not recorded which). All receptors derive from a man aged 35 to 55 who had recovered from COVID-19.

The V and J genes are TRBV5-1 and TRBJ1-3, with D possibly TRBD1 on 6 matching bases. Germline-derived CDR1 and CDR2 are SGHRS and YFSETQ. The CDR3 is 16 residues long. Trimming left V 0 bases short and J 2 bases short, with 12 bases between. The CDR3 bases are TGCGCCAGCAGCTTGGCCGGTAGGACAGCTGGAAACACCATATATTTT. Translation gives CASSLAGRTAGNTIYF. The whole variable domain, filled in from reference TRBV5-1 and TRBJ1-3, reads KAGVTQTPRYLIKTRGQQVTLSCSPISGHRSVSWYQQTPGQGLQFLFEYFSETQRNKGNFPGRFSGRQFSNSRSEMNVSTLELGDSALYLCASSLAGRTAGNTIYFGEGSWLTVV.

The chain has TRBV5-1 and TRBJ1-2, with TRBD1 matching 10 bases. V was clipped by 6 bases and J by 5 bases; unmatched bases: 19. Per the germline V gene, CDR1 is SGHRS and CDR2 is YFSETQ. The CDR3 has 18 residues. CDR3 residues: CASNYQSTGGAKHYGYTF. CDR3 nucleotide sequence: TGCGCCAGCAACTACCAGTCGACAGGGGGCGCGAAACATTATGGCTACACCTTC.

In this sample, this clone turned up once. The J gene is TRBJ2-1, the V gene TRBV7-2, with 9 bases fitting TRBD2. The V gene's germline CDR1 is SGHTA and CDR2 FQGNSA. The CDR3 is 19 residues long. Trimming took 6 bases from V and 4 from J; bases not matched to a gene: 19. CDR3 region: CASSTGTSHKGVGYNEQFF. CDR3 DNA sequence: TGTGCCAGCAGTACCGGGACTAGCCATAAGGGGGTGGGGTACAATGAGCAGTTCTTC.

V gene TRBV30 combines with J gene TRBJ1-2, with D tentatively TRBD1 (6 bases). The V gene's germline CDR1 is GTSNPN and CDR2 SVGIG (reference sequence). V was trimmed by 4 bases and J by 4 bases, leaving 13 bases between them. The CDR3 covers 13 residues. The CDR3 here is CAWKKGGSYGYTF. As DNA, the CDR3 is TGTGCCTGGAAGAAGGGGGGGTCCTATGGCTACACCTTC.

The rearrangement joins TRBV5-1 to TRBJ2-7, with a weak D call TRBD2 (5 bases). The CDR3 contains 18 residues. V was shortened by 5 bases and J by 5 bases, with 29 bases between the two germline ends. Germline lookup yields CDR1 SGHRS and CDR2 YFSETQ. CDR3 sequence reads: CASSSERPGMTVGNEQYF. The DNA of the CDR3 is TGCGCCAGCAGTTCCGAACGCCCCGGGATGACGGTAGGGAACGAGCAGTACTTC.

The rearrangement joins TRBV2 to TRBJ1-3; D unresolved. In germline, CDR1 is SNHLY, CDR2 FYNNEI. The CDR3 consists of 14 residues. V dropped 8 bases and J dropped 0 bases, with 11 bases sitting between them. This CDR3 reads CASHAAASGNTIYF. CDR3 bases: TGTGCCAGCCACGCGGCAGCCTCTGGAAACACCATATATTTT.

The chain employs TRBV28 and TRBJ1-1, with a weak D call TRBD1 (6 bases). The CDR3 covers 14 residues. With 7 bases removed from V and 5 bases from J, the gap between germline ends came to 17 bases. Germline assignment: CDR1 MDHEN and CDR2 SYDVKM. The CDR3 DNA sequence: TGTGCCAGCAACGGCAGGGGATCGGAGACTGAAGCTTTCTTT. This translates into CASNGRGSETEAFF.

The J gene is TRBJ1-2, the V gene TRBV6-5, with D uncertain. Germline V gene sequence: CDR1 MNHEY, CDR2 SVGAGI. Trimming took 0 bases from V and 1 from J, leaving 6 bases between them. The CDR3 is made up of 14 amino acids. The CDR3 nucleotides are TGTGCCAGCAGTTACTCGGAGGGTAACTATGGCTACACCTTC. Protein: CASSYSEGNYGYTF.

This clone appeared once. The rearrangement uses TRBV28 and TRBJ1-2; TRBD1 might be the D (5 bases). This CDR3 region has 16 residues. Germline V lookup: CDR1 MDHEN, CDR2 SYDVKM. V was cut by 1 base and J by 1 base, with 13 bases left in between. For the CDR3, the DNA is TGTGCCAGCAGTTTATTCGCTAAGGGACTTAACTATGGCTACACCTTC. Its protein is CASSLFAKGLNYGYTF.

The chain links TRBV18 to TRBJ2-5; 7 bases are a match to TRBD2. The V gene end was trimmed by 1 base and the J gene end by 11 bases; junction bases not matched to a gene: 10. The CDR3 has 14 amino acids. Germline V gene data show CDR1 as KGHSH and CDR2 as LQKENI. CDR3 sequence: CASSPREGSAPQYF. DNA for the CDR3: TGTGCCAGCTCACCACGGGAGGGGTCGGCTCCTCAGTACTTC.

The genes are TRBV28 and TRBJ2-1; 9 bases align to TRBD2. Trimming cost V 3 bases and J 1 base; bases outside gene matches: 7. Germline CDR1 reads MDHEN; CDR2 reads SYDVKM. This CDR3 has 17 residues. The CDR3 loop reads CASSFPAGGGSYNEQFF. The CDR3 nucleotides read TGTGCCAGCAGTTTCCCAGCGGGGGGCGGGTCCTACAATGAGCAGTTCTTC.

The chain employs TRBV5-1 and TRBJ1-1; possibly TRBD1 for D (6 bases). Germline V lookup: CDR1 SGHRS, CDR2 YFSETQ. Trimming pared 2 bases from V and 0 bases from J, leaving 14 bases between. This CDR3 spans 16 amino acids. CDR3 DNA: TGCGCCAGCAGCTTACAGGGTAGGGGAATGAACACTGAAGCTTTCTTT. Translation gives CASSLQGRGMNTEAFF.

The chain carries TRBV3-1 (or the pseudogene TRBV3-2) and TRBJ2-1; 12 nucleotides agree with TRBD2. This CDR3 is 16 amino acids long. Germline V gene data show CDR1 as LGHDT and CDR2 as YNNKEL (reference sequence). V lost 1 base and J lost 10; bases outside the gene matches: 8. The CDR3 bases are TGTGCCAGCAGCCAAGTGGCTAGCGGGGGGGCACGGGAGCAGTTCTTC. It is translated as CASSQVASGGAREQFF.

In this sample, this clone turned up a few times. V gene TRBV4-1 combines with J gene TRBJ2-2; 15 bases align to TRBD2. The CDR3 covers 18 residues. From germline, CDR1 is MGHRA and CDR2 YSYEKL. V gave up 4 bases and J gave up 4 bases; unmatched junction bases: 7. DNA of the CDR3: TGCGCCAGCAGCCCCCGGACTAGCGGGGGGGTTCTCACCGGGGAGCTGTTTTTT. This encodes CASSPRTSGGVLTGELFF.

In its sample, this clone was seen once. The chain recombines TRBV7-3 with TRBJ1-6; 10 nucleotides align to TRBD1. Germline CDR1 SGHTA, CDR2 FQGTGA. This CDR3 region has 15 residues. J lost 8 bases, V lost 5 bases, and 6 bases had no gene match. The CDR3 DNA is TGTGCCAGCAGCATCCGGGACAGGGGTGATTCACCCCTCCACTTT. Amino acid sequence: CASSIRDRGDSPLHF.